This TCR beta chain came from a study of human T cells and chemical hapten exposure. Germline V CDR1 and CDR2: MNHNY, SVGAGI (reference sequence). Trimming left V 8 bases short and J 14 bases short, with 29 bases between. The CDR3 sequence is 15 residues long. Time point of the sample: patch test 3, about 24 weeks after DPC sensitization. Treatment noted: therapeutic diphenylcyclopropenone sensitization with weekly scalp DPC. This clonotype came up a few times. TCRdb processed the RACE reads anew with MiXCR; each CDR3 protein has one entry. The sample carries about 120,000 distinct CDR3 sequences, about 10% recorded once.

The starting material was whole blood, obtained in connection with sensitization to the hapten diphenylcyclopropenone (DPC). The clonotype comes from a woman aged 45-59 years with alopecia areata. Some clones in this sample may be carry-over from other donors' samples. The rearrangement joins TRBV6-6 to TRBJ2-3, with TRBD2 as a possible D gene (5 bases). CDR3 amino acids: CASLSGLGDLTSGYF. The CDR3 bases are TGTGCCAGCCTTTCCGGTTTGGGAGACCTAACTTCAGGGTATTTT.